This paragraph reports one TCR beta chain. These data belong to a study of radiotherapy plus CTLA-4 blockade in lung cancer. The germline CDR1 and CDR2 sequences are MNHEY and SVGAGI. V lost 5 bases, J lost 3 bases, and 13 bases lay in between. There are 14 residues in the CDR3. Some clones are missing from TCRdb's copy, which holds only in-frame ones; the method was immunoSEQ multiplex PCR. The sample lists about 100,000 clones; around 82% were seen once. This TCR was sampled from a human donor with non-small cell lung cancer who had stable disease on radiotherapy plus ipilimumab. The rearrangement links TRBV6-5 to TRBJ1-1, with D perhaps TRBD1 (6 bases). This specimen consisted of peripheral blood, obtained from a patient treated with radiotherapy plus ipilimumab. CDR3 sequence reads: CASSPGGPDTEAFF. CDR3 nucleotide sequence: TGTGCCAGCAGTCCCGGGGGGCCGGACACTGAAGCTTTCTTT.